The 29 T cell receptor beta chains given below trace back to one sample, sequenced in a study of T cell responses to AZD1222 COVID-19 vaccine. Here immunoSEQ multiplex PCR was the method, and the copy in TCRdb shows in-frame clones only, minus some. The data contain roughly 150,000 clones, around 90% of them singletons. Source: peripheral blood, taken on day 0 of AZD1222 vaccination. The receptors come from an adult in good health.

The rearrangement joins TRBV18 to TRBJ2-1; TRBD1 or TRBD2 may be the D gene (5 bases each). The CDR3 extends over 17 amino acids. Germline V gene sequence: CDR1 KGHSH, CDR2 LQKENI. V was cut by 2 bases and J by 6 bases, with 20 bases left in between. The CDR3 nucleotides read TGTGCCAGCTCACCAGACGCAGCCGGGACCAACCCCAATGAGCAGTTCTTC. Translation gives CASSPDAAGTNPNEQFF.

J is TRBJ1-1 and V is TRBV7-2; 9 positions match TRBD1. The trim removed 6 bases at V and 11 bases at J, leaving 10 bases unmatched. CDR3 length: 13 residues. Germline values: CDR1 SGHTA, CDR2 FQGNSA. The CDR3: CASRSGQGIRAFF. The DNA of the CDR3 is TGTGCCAGCAGGTCGGGACAGGGTATTAGGGCTTTCTTT.

The V call is TRBV6-2 or TRBV6-3, the J call TRBJ1-5; TRBD1 might be the D (6 bases). Trimming took off 0 bases at V and 5 bases at J, with 23 bases between the two ends. This CDR3 spans 19 amino acids. Germline CDR1 and CDR2: MNHEY and SVGEGT. This CDR3 reads CASSYSGSGGEEAYQPQHF. The CDR3 DNA follows: TGTGCCAGCAGTTACTCGGGTTCGGGGGGCGAAGAAGCTTATCAGCCCCAGCATTTT.

The CDR3 loop is CASSSGGGQLSQPQHF. In DNA form, the CDR3 reads TGTGCCAGCAGTTCTGGCGGGGGGCAGCTAAGTCAGCCCCAGCATTTT. This rearrangement joins TRBV27 to TRBJ1-5; D may be TRBD1 (6 bases). The CDR3 covers 16 residues. Trimming cost V 4 bases and J 6 bases, with 19 bases left between them. Looked up from germline, CDR1 is MNHEY and CDR2 is SMNVEV (reference sequence).

This rearrangement joins TRBV25-1 to TRBJ1-6; a weak D match, TRBD1 (5 bases). V lost 5 bases and J 3 bases, leaving 14 bases between the germline ends. The CDR3 spans 16 residues. Germline V CDR1 and CDR2: MGHDK, SYGVNS. The CDR3 reads CASSPLTENYNSPLHF. The DNA for the CDR3 is TGTGCCAGCAGTCCATTGACAGAGAACTATAATTCACCCCTCCACTTT.

This chain links TRBV6-6 with TRBJ2-7; no definite D call. The V gene's germline CDR1 is MNHNY and CDR2 SVGAGI (reference sequence). The CDR3 covers 14 residues. V was pared by 0 bases and J by 2 bases, with 8 bases between. Here the CDR3 reads CASSYSTPTYEQYF. CDR3 sequence (DNA): TGTGCCAGCAGTTACTCAACCCCTACCTACGAGCAGTACTTC.

The chain employs TRBV5-4 and TRBJ2-2; D is perhaps TRBD2 (6 bases). Trimming took 2 bases from V and 1 from J, leaving 18 bases between them. CDR3 length equals 18 residues. In germline, CDR1 is SGHNT, CDR2 YYREEE (reference sequence). The CDR3 is CASSLGGLRARNTGELFF. CDR3 coding DNA: TGTGCCAGCAGCTTAGGAGGGTTACGGGCCCGGAACACCGGGGAGCTGTTTTTT.

The rearrangement joins TRBV3-1 (or the pseudogene TRBV3-2) to TRBJ2-1; 9 bases line up with TRBD2. Unmatched junction bases numbered 11, after V lost 1 base and J lost 10 bases. The CDR3 is 16 residues long. The germline V gene has CDR1 LGHDT and CDR2 YNNKEL (reference sequence). The CDR3 is CASSQVPAGGPQEQFF. CDR3 in DNA: TGTGCCAGCAGCCAAGTACCTGCGGGAGGGCCTCAGGAGCAGTTCTTC.

V is TRBV5-6 and J is TRBJ1-1; no firm D call. In germline, CDR1 is SGHDT, CDR2 YYEEEE. The CDR3 covers 13 residues. The germline V and J ends were trimmed by 0 bases and 3 bases, with 6 bases remaining between them. The CDR3 DNA is TGTGCCAGCAGCTTGGGGACTGACACTGAAGCTTTCTTT. Residues: CASSLGTDTEAFF.

V and J are TRBV5-1 and TRBJ2-7, with a possible D match to TRBD2 (5 bases). The CDR3 loop spans 16 amino acids. Between the trimmed V and J ends, which lost 3 bases and 0 bases, there was a span of 16 bases. Germline CDR1 is SGHRS and CDR2 is YFSETQ. The CDR3 nucleotides are TGCGCCAGCAGCTCGGGGATAAGGGATAGCTCCTACGAGCAGTACTTC. Translated: CASSSGIRDSSYEQYF.

This clone was seen just once. V usage is TRBV4-1 and J usage is TRBJ2-5; perhaps TRBD1 as D (6 bases). Trimming pared 0 bases from V and 0 bases from J, leaving 20 bases between. Germline V CDR1 and CDR2: MGHRA, YSYEKL. CDR3 length: 19 residues. The CDR3 DNA reads as TGCGCCAGCAGCCAAGATTATTTTCTCGGACAGACCAACCAAGAGACCCAGTACTTC. Translated, it gives CASSQDYFLGQTNQETQYF.

The chain uses TRBV19 and TRBJ1-5; D remains unclear. This CDR3 spans 15 amino acids. Germline CDR1 is LNHDA and CDR2 is SQIVND (reference sequence). Trimming took off 6 bases at V and 7 bases at J, with 19 bases between the two ends. The CDR3 DNA sequence: TGTGCCAGTAGAGACGAAAGAAATGCCATACAGCCCCAGCATTTT. Translation gives CASRDERNAIQPQHF. The full variable domain, completed using reference TRBV19 and TRBJ1-5, is DGGITQSPKYLFRKEGQNVTLSCEQNLNHDAMYWYRQDPGQGLRLIYYSQIVNDFQKGDIAEGYSVSREKKESFPLTVTSAQKNPTAFYLCASRDERNAIQPQHFGDGTRLSIL.

The rearrangement joins TRBV19 to TRBJ1-5, with D hard to call. Germline loops: CDR1 LNHDA, CDR2 SQIVND (reference sequence). The CDR3 extends over 14 amino acids. Trimming took 0 bases from V and 9 from J, leaving 12 bases between them. CDR3 loop: CASSIDPGFRPQHF. The CDR3 DNA reads TGTGCCAGTAGTATAGACCCCGGGTTCCGGCCCCAGCATTTT.

The rearrangement joins TRBV30 to TRBJ1-2, with D possibly TRBD1 on 6 matching bases. The V gene lost 5 bases and the J gene lost 1 base, with 17 bases spanning the gap. Germline assignment: CDR1 GTSNPN and CDR2 SVGIG (reference sequence). CDR3 size: 15 residues. DNA of the CDR3: TGTGCCTGGTACGCGACAGGAGGAGGTAACTATGGCTACACCTTC. This gives the protein CAWYATGGGNYGYTF.

J is TRBJ1-1 and V is TRBV6-5; 7 bases agree with TRBD1. Germline V gives CDR1 MNHEY, CDR2 SVGAGI. The V segment lost 0 bases and the J segment 4 bases; nucleotides outside the gene matches: 5. This CDR3 has 15 residues. For the CDR3, the DNA is TGTGCCAGCAGTTACTCTAGGGGGCTGAGCACTGAAGCTTTCTTT. Translated: CASSYSRGLSTEAFF.

The chain combines TRBV11-2 with TRBJ2-1; tentative D call: TRBD2 (7 bases). V was clipped by 5 bases and J by 5 bases, with 22 bases between them. CDR3 length: 17 residues. Germline V CDR1 and CDR2: SGHAT, FQNNGV. CDR3 loop: CASSLGTAGQGNNEQFF. The CDR3, as DNA: TGTGCCAGCAGCCTCGGTACAGCGGGGCAGGGGAACAATGAGCAGTTCTTC.

The genes are TRBV28 and TRBJ1-4; D unclear. Looked up from germline, CDR1 is MDHEN and CDR2 is SYDVKM. The CDR3 sequence is 14 residues long. Trimming left V 5 bases short and J 8 bases short, with 15 bases between. CDR3 DNA: TGTGCCAGCAGTGACGGTGGATTGGGGGAAAAACTGTTTTTT. Its protein is CASSDGGLGEKLFF.

The chain employs TRBV18 and TRBJ1-1, with TRBD1 as a possible D gene (6 bases). The CDR3 extends over 14 amino acids. Trimming cost V 1 base and J 2 bases, with 8 bases left between them. Germline CDR1 is KGHSH and CDR2 is LQKENI. CDR3 DNA: TGTGCCAGCTCACCACAGGGGGTTAACACTGAAGCTTTCTTT. It is translated as CASSPQGVNTEAFF.

The chain has TRBV4-2 and TRBJ2-2; TRBD2 matches at 8 bases. V lost 6 bases to trimming and J lost 3 bases; unmatched junction nucleotides: 9. The CDR3 loop spans 16 amino acids. Germline CDR1 and CDR2: LGHNA and YNFKEQ. The CDR3, as DNA: TGTGCCAGCAGGTCACTGGCGGGGGGTTACACCGGGGAGCTGTTTTTT. Protein product: CASRSLAGGYTGELFF.

The chain uses TRBV24-1 and TRBJ2-1, with D hard to call. This CDR3 region has 16 residues. Trimming removed 6 bases at V and 7 bases at J, with 21 bases between. The V gene's germline CDR1 is KGHDR and CDR2 SFDVKD. The chain's CDR3 is CATSHGNTIIGNEQFF. The CDR3 DNA reads as TGTGCCACCAGTCATGGCAATACTATTATAGGGAATGAGCAGTTCTTC.

This chain connects TRBV6-2 or TRBV6-3 to TRBJ2-2, with 10 bases that match TRBD2. The trim removed 4 bases at V and 8 bases at J, leaving 10 bases unmatched. Germline CDR1 is MNHEY and CDR2 is SVGEGT. The CDR3 spans 16 residues. The CDR3 loop reads CASSLRTSGPRGELFF. CDR3 bases: TGTGCCAGCAGTTTAAGGACTAGCGGCCCGAGAGGGGAGCTGTTTTTT.

This sequence joins TRBV19 and TRBJ1-5; D unclear. V shed 9 bases and J shed 2 bases, with 17 bases lying between them. Germline CDR1 is LNHDA and CDR2 is SQIVND (reference sequence). This CDR3 contains 15 residues. The CDR3: CASSAPDRRNQPQHF. The CDR3 DNA reads TGTGCCAGCAGTGCCCCCGACCGACGCAATCAGCCCCAGCATTTT.

This clone has a handful of counts. The chain is built from TRBV13 and TRBJ2-7; TRBD2 matches at 13 bases. This CDR3 is built from 15 residues. The junction had 5 bases not matched to a gene; V was cut back by 6 bases and J by 3 bases. Germline CDR1 is PRHDT and CDR2 is FYEKMQ (reference sequence). The CDR3 sequence: CASSPGTSGNYEQYF. The CDR3 DNA reads as TGTGCCAGCAGTCCCGGGACTAGCGGGAACTACGAGCAGTACTTC.

The chain is built from TRBV9 and TRBJ2-5, with D perhaps TRBD1 or TRBD2 (5 bases each). V was shortened by 0 bases and J by 4 bases, with 10 bases between the two germline ends. CDR1 is SGDLS and CDR2 is YYNGEE in the germline V gene. The CDR3 sequence is 14 residues long. CDR3 bases: TGTGCCAGCAGCGTAGCTTCAGGGAGAGAGACCCAGTACTTC. Translating gives CASSVASGRETQYF.

This chain connects TRBV4-1 to TRBJ2-7, with 9 bases that match TRBD2. Germline loops: CDR1 MGHRA, CDR2 YSYEKL. V gave up 0 bases and J gave up 3 bases; unmatched junction bases: 9. There are 17 residues in the CDR3. The CDR3 DNA sequence: TGCGCCAGCAGCCAAGAGAGCAATCTAGCGGGATACTACGAGCAGTACTTC. This gives the protein CASSQESNLAGYYEQYF.

The CDR3 DNA follows: TGTGCCAGCAATCTATTAGCGGGAGAAAGGGATGAGCAGTTCTTC. It yields the protein CASNLLAGERDEQFF. J is TRBJ2-1 and V is TRBV6-5, with TRBD2 identical over 9 bases. Germline lookup yields CDR1 MNHEY and CDR2 SVGAGI. This CDR3 is built from 15 residues. V dropped 7 bases and J dropped 8; count of bases not matched to a gene: 12.

The gene calls are TRBV6-5 and TRBJ1-2, with 7 positions matching TRBD1. The CDR3 is made up of 14 amino acids. V lost 0 bases, J lost 4 bases, and 2 bases stayed unmatched. Germline CDR1 reads MNHEY; CDR2 reads SVGAGI. The CDR3: CASSYSGQAYGYTF. CDR3 in DNA: TGTGCCAGCAGTTACTCCGGACAGGCCTATGGCTACACCTTC.

The chain has TRBV5-4 and TRBJ2-4, with a weak D call TRBD2 (5 bases). This CDR3 is built from 15 residues. V lost 0 bases, J lost 0 bases, and 7 bases lay in between. Per germline, CDR1 SGHNT and CDR2 YYREEE (reference sequence). CDR3 loop: CASSLDGLAKNIQYF. The DNA for the CDR3 is TGTGCCAGCAGCTTGGACGGACTAGCCAAAAACATTCAGTACTTC.

The chain recombines TRBV30 with TRBJ1-1; no clear D. The germline gives CDR1 GTSNPN, CDR2 SVGIG (reference sequence). V lost 4 bases, J lost 3 bases, and 15 bases lay in between. This CDR3 has 14 amino acids. CDR3 sequence: CAWKPRTRYTEAFF. CDR3 DNA sequence: TGTGCCTGGAAACCACGTACAAGATACACTGAAGCTTTCTTT.